This T cell receptor (beta chain) stems from a study of control samples from healthy donors and cancer patients. Generated by immunoSEQ multiplex PCR, the TCRdb table keeps only in-frame clones and is missing some. The data show 85,000 to 110,000 clones, around 89% seen once. The length of the CDR3 is 14 residues. Germline CDR1 reads SGHDT; CDR2 reads YYEEEE. After removal of 4 bases from V and 5 bases from J, the junction contained 5 bases not matched to a gene. This sequence joins TRBV5-6 and TRBJ1-4; 7 nucleotides agree with TRBD1. The source is a man in his 60s with lung cancer. The sequenced sample consisted of PBMCs. For the CDR3, the DNA is TGTGCCAGCAGCCCGGACAGGAGAAATGAAAAACTGTTTTTT. This sequence encodes CASSPDRRNEKLFF. The variable domain in full, completed from reference TRBV5-6 and TRBJ1-4, reads DAGVTQSPTHLIKTRGQQVTLRCSPKSGHDTVSWYQQALGQGPQFIFQYYEEEERQRGNFPDRFSGHQFPNYSSELNVNALLLGDSALYLCASSPDRRNEKLFFGSGTQLSVL.